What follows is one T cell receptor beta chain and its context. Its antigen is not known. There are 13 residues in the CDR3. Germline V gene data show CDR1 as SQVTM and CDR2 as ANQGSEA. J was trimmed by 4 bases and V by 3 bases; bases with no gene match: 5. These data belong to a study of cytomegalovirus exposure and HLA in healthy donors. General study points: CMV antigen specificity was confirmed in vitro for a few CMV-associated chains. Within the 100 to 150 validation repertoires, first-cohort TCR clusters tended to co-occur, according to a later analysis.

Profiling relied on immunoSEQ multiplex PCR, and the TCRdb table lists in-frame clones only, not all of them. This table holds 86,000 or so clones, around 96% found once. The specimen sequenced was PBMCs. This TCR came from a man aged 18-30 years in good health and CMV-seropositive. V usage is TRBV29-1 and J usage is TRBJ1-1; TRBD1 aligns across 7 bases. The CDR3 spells CSVEGTATTEAFF. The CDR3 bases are TGCAGCGTTGAGGGGACAGCCACCACTGAAGCTTTCTTT.